These 17 T cell receptor beta chains originate from one sample sequenced in a study of cytotoxic CD8 clonotypes in ibrutinib-treated CLL. Generated by immunoSEQ multiplex PCR, the TCRdb table keeps only in-frame clones and is missing some. Of 9,500 to 12,000 clones listed, around 82% are singletons. The specimen comprised PBMCs, sampled at disease progression, from a patient treated with ibrutinib. These receptors were taken from a human donor with chronic lymphocytic leukemia.

In DNA form, the CDR3 reads TGTGCCAGCTCACCCCCCACGTGGTCTAGCGGAGAGGGAGTCACAGATACGCAGTATTTT. It is translated as CASSPPTWSSGEGVTDTQYF. The chain combines TRBV18 with TRBJ2-3, with 7 bases that match TRBD2. The V and J ends lost 3 bases and 2 bases, in that order; junction bases with no gene match: 20. CDR3 length: 20 residues. Germline values: CDR1 KGHSH, CDR2 LQKENI.

This chain links TRBV18 with TRBJ2-7; TRBD2 aligns across 7 bases. The CDR3 spans 14 residues. Per germline, CDR1 KGHSH and CDR2 LQKENI. The V segment lost 4 bases and the J segment 3 bases; nucleotides outside the gene matches: 6. The CDR3 DNA reads as TGTGCCAGCTCACACGGGAGCGGGGTCTACGAGCAGTACTTC. Its translation is CASSHGSGVYEQYF.

V is TRBV9 and J is TRBJ2-5; TRBD2 aligns across 9 bases. The CDR3 covers 18 residues. The V gene end was trimmed by 7 bases and the J gene end by 0 bases; junction bases not matched to a gene: 16. Per germline, CDR1 SGDLS and CDR2 YYNGEE. CDR3 sequence: CASSYPPGVAGDQETQYF. The CDR3 nucleotides are TGTGCCAGCTCCTATCCCCCGGGGGTAGCGGGAGACCAAGAGACCCAGTACTTC.

The CDR3 coding sequence is TGCAGCGTTGAAGGGGGCATTGGCAGGCACTATGGCTACACCTTC. Translated, it gives CSVEGGIGRHYGYTF. The chain has TRBV29-1 and TRBJ1-2; D possibly corresponds to TRBD1 (5 bases). V lost 1 base to trimming and J lost 3 bases, with 15 bases between them. The CDR3 runs 15 residues. In germline, CDR1 is SQVTM, CDR2 ANQGSEA.

The rearrangement uses TRBV28 and TRBJ2-3; 13 nucleotides agree with TRBD2. The CDR3 sequence is 15 residues long. The germline gives CDR1 MDHEN, CDR2 SYDVKM. Trimming at V came to 7 bases and at J to 7 bases, leaving 8 bases not matched to a gene. The CDR3 nucleotides are TGTGCCAGCATACTGACTAGCGGGAGGATGAATACGCAGTATTTT. This gives the protein CASILTSGRMNTQYF.

The rearrangement joins TRBV28 to TRBJ1-4; TRBD1 matches 7 bases. Trimming took 5 bases from V and 7 from J; bases not matched to a gene: 10. The CDR3 sequence is 15 residues long. Germline CDR1 and CDR2: MDHEN and SYDVKM. In DNA form, the CDR3 reads TGTGCCAGCAGTCCCGACAGGGCGGGTTTTGAAAAACTGTTTTTT. Amino acids: CASSPDRAGFEKLFF.

This chain connects TRBV14 to TRBJ1-2; TRBD1 might be the D (5 bases). Germline CDR1 is SGHDN and CDR2 is FVKESK. Deletions cut 0 bases from V and 11 bases from J, with 13 bases between. The CDR3 is made up of 13 amino acids. The CDR3 spells CASSQEFDRRYTF. CDR3 nucleotides: TGTGCCAGCAGCCAAGAATTCGACAGACGTTACACCTTC.

The chain carries TRBV6-1 and TRBJ2-1; D call uncertain. Trimming took off 6 bases at V and 0 bases at J, with 12 bases between the two ends. Germline loops: CDR1 MNHNS, CDR2 SASEGT. CDR3 length: 15 residues. The CDR3 DNA sequence: TGTGCCAGCAGGTGGCAGCCACACTCCTACAATGAGCAGTTCTTC. It yields the protein CASRWQPHSYNEQFF.

The rearrangement joins TRBV28 to TRBJ2-1, with D unclear. The germline gives CDR1 MDHEN, CDR2 SYDVKM. Trimming removed 4 bases at V and 9 bases at J, with 28 bases between. The CDR3 spans 18 residues. The CDR3 protein is CASSSQTRAALSTGEQFF. CDR3 in DNA: TGTGCCAGCAGTTCACAAACCCGGGCCGCGCTCAGTACGGGTGAGCAGTTCTTC.

This clone qualifies as medium-sized (0.01 to 0.1%). The rearrangement uses TRBV11-2 and TRBJ1-4; TRBD1 matches at 7 bases. Germline CDR1 and CDR2: SGHAT and FQNNGV. The CDR3 spans 14 residues. The V gene end was trimmed by 5 bases and the J gene end by 5 bases; junction bases not matched to a gene: 5. As DNA, the CDR3 is TGTGCCAGCAGCCTGGGGACAGCGAATGAAAAACTGTTTTTT. Protein: CASSLGTANEKLFF.

The rearrangement uses TRBV5-6 and TRBJ1-3; 9 bases map to TRBD1. J lost 3 bases, V lost 4 bases, and 5 bases had no gene match. The CDR3 contains 15 residues. Germline CDR1 is SGHDT and CDR2 is YYEEEE. The CDR3 loop is CASSPDRGYGNTIYF. CDR3 sequence (DNA): TGTGCCAGCAGCCCGGACAGGGGTTATGGAAACACCATATATTTT.

The chain uses TRBV1 and TRBJ2-1; the table's TRBD2 call for D was not verified on the DNA. TRBV1 counts as a pseudogene. The CDR3 has 14 residues. CDR3 region: CTSSRVRDYNEQFF. The CDR3 DNA reads as TGCACCAGCAGCCGGGTCCGGGACTACAATGAGCAGTTCTTC.

The rearrangement uses TRBV21-1 and TRBJ1-4. TRBV21-1 represents a pseudogene. The CDR3 contains 12 residues. CDR3: CASVLPLARFIF. CDR3 nucleotides: TGTGCCAGCGTTTTGCCTTTAGCACGGTTTATTTTT.

The CDR3 loop reads CARGGDPEQFF. CDR3 nucleotide sequence: TGTGCCCGTGGGGGGGATCCTGAGCAGTTCTTC. The chain couples TRBV30 to TRBJ2-1, with 7 bases matching TRBD2. The CDR3 has 11 residues. Germline V gene sequence: CDR1 GTSNPN, CDR2 SVGIG (reference sequence). With 8 bases clipped from V and 9 bases from J, the junction kept 7 bases outside the gene matches.

The chain recombines TRBV5-1 with TRBJ1-4; unclear D gene. The CDR3 loop spans 16 amino acids. CDR1 is SGHRS, CDR2 YFSETQ, per germline. V was pared by 0 bases and J by 0 bases, with 9 bases between. The CDR3 reads CASSLVAVATNEKLFF. CDR3 nucleotide sequence: TGCGCCAGCAGCTTGGTGGCAGTGGCAACTAATGAAAAACTGTTTTTT.

The chain joins TRBV7-2 to TRBJ1-1, with D possibly matching TRBD1 (5 bases). CDR1 and CDR2 (germline): SGHTA, FQGNSA. The CDR3 is 15 amino acids. The V gene lost 5 bases and the J gene lost 0 bases, with 13 bases spanning the gap. For the CDR3, the DNA is TGTGCCAGCAGCCCGGGGGACCCGATGAACACTGAAGCTTTCTTT. Its protein is CASSPGDPMNTEAFF.

The gene calls are TRBV19 and TRBJ2-5; 10 bases align to TRBD1. Trimming cost V 5 bases and J 6 bases; bases outside gene matches: 6. The CDR3 consists of 14 residues. Germline values: CDR1 LNHDA, CDR2 SQIVND (reference sequence). As DNA, the CDR3 is TGTGCCAGTAGTCCAGGGACAGGGGAAAAGACCCAGTACTTC. Amino acids: CASSPGTGEKTQYF.